The present T cell receptor (beta chain) was sequenced within a study of vaccination and CD4 T cells after COVID-19. Documented treatment: approximately 11-day PBMC culture with coronavirus spike peptide pools or control peptides (ViraFEST assay). By sample fraction, this clonotype is medium-sized. What it binds is unknown. CDR3 length equals 15 residues. V dropped 4 bases and J dropped 2 bases, with 14 bases sitting between them. Germline assignment: CDR1 ENHRY and CDR2 SYGVKD. Oncomine TCR Beta short-read sequencing was applied to DNA from cultured CD4+ T cells. Genomic DNA was drawn out of CD4+ T cells grown in culture. TCRdb reanalysed the PCR reads using MiXCR and keeps one entry per CDR3 protein. The table lists some 13,000 distinct CDR3 sequences, around 50% of them singletons.

Sequencing was performed on CD4+ T cells from blood, cultured in vitro. The TCR was taken from a human donor who had recovered from COVID-19. This chain links TRBV10-3 with TRBJ1-2, with D possibly matching TRBD1 (6 bases). CDR3 protein: CAISGGQGKNYGYTF. The CDR3 nucleotides read TGTGCCATCAGTGGCGGTCAGGGGAAAAACTATGGCTACACCTTC.